One and the same sample provided the 19 T cell receptor beta chains below, sequenced in a study of T-cell memory formation after mild COVID-19. TCRdb fed the 5' RACE reads into MiXCR, producing one record per CDR3 protein. The table shows about 320,000 distinct CDR3 sequences, with about 13% occurring only once. Sample: PBMCs or a T cell subset sorted from them (not recorded which). These TCRs come from a man in his late teens or twenties who had mild COVID-19 (a few samples of this study predate the infection). Cell type and time point are not known.

The gene calls are TRBV6-7 and TRBJ2-7, with D unclear. TRBV6-7 is reported as an ORF; its role is uncertain. Trimming shortened V by 7 bases and J by 7 bases, and 5 bases separated the two germline ends. The CDR3 totals 9 residues. As DNA, the CDR3 is TGTGCCAGCAACCAGGAGCAGTACTTC. Protein: CASNQEQYF.

This clonotype came up a few times. The chain joins TRBV4-3 to TRBJ2-1, with D perhaps TRBD2 (5 bases). CDR1 is LGHNA and CDR2 is YSLEER in the germline V gene. The CDR3 is made up of 15 amino acids. Trimming pared 0 bases from V and 9 bases from J, leaving 15 bases between. CDR3 bases: TGCGCCAGCAGCCAAGAGTACGCGGGCATGGGTGAGCAGTTCTTC. Translating it yields CASSQEYAGMGEQFF.

This chain uses TRBV7-8 with TRBJ2-4; 9 bases line up with TRBD2. The ends lost 4 bases at V and 6 bases at J; junction bases unmatched: 13. The CDR3 length is 17 residues. CDR1 and CDR2 (germline): SGHVS, FQNEAQ. CDR3 residues: CASSSRPAGGAGNIQYF. The DNA of the CDR3 is TGTGCCAGCAGCTCGAGGCCAGCGGGGGGTGCAGGAAACATTCAGTACTTC.

This clonotype appeared many times. V gene TRBV5-1 combines with J gene TRBJ2-3; 8 nucleotides align to TRBD1. Germline V gene data show CDR1 as SGHRS and CDR2 as YFSETQ. The CDR3 totals 17 residues. J was trimmed by 0 bases and V by 1 base; bases with no gene match: 7. This CDR3 is CASSLITGGFSTDTQYF. For the CDR3, the DNA is TGCGCCAGCAGCTTGATAACAGGGGGATTTAGCACAGATACGCAGTATTTT.

The chain joins TRBV14 to TRBJ1-4; tentatively, D is TRBD1 (5 bases). The V end lost 3 bases, the J end lost 9 bases, and 14 bases lay between the germline ends. The CDR3 runs to 14 residues. In germline, CDR1 is SGHDN, CDR2 FVKESK. The CDR3: CASSQQGLIKKLFF. CDR3 coding DNA: TGTGCCAGCAGCCAGCAGGGACTTATTAAAAAACTGTTTTTT.

The chain joins TRBV20-1 to TRBJ1-6; D is unclear. CDR3 length: 15 residues. Germline-derived CDR1 and CDR2 are DFQATT and SNEGSKA (reference sequence). The ends were cut back, 3 bases at V and 3 bases at J, with 12 bases in the middle. Here the CDR3 reads CSASIGQHYNSPLHF. The CDR3 DNA follows: TGCAGTGCTAGTATCGGGCAGCACTATAATTCACCCCTCCACTTT.

There are a few counts of this clonotype. V and J are TRBV10-3 and TRBJ2-7; D unclear. The CDR3 runs to 13 residues. Deletions cut 0 bases from V and 3 bases from J, with 6 bases between. Germline V gene data show CDR1 as ENHRY and CDR2 as SYGVKD. Here the CDR3 DNA reads TGTGCCATCAGTGAGTCGATAGACTACGAGCAGTACTTC. Amino acid sequence: CAISESIDYEQYF.

This sequence joins TRBV9 and TRBJ2-3; maybe TRBD2 (7 bases). Trimming pared 3 bases from V and 10 bases from J, leaving 24 bases between. The CDR3 consists of 16 residues. Per germline, CDR1 SGDLS and CDR2 YYNGEE. CDR3 coding DNA: TGTGCCAGCAGCGCAGGGGACTACCTGGGGTTCGGGCCGCAGTATTTT. It translates to CASSAGDYLGFGPQYF.

The chain recombines TRBV5-1 with TRBJ2-7; D is ambiguous. V lost 2 bases, J lost 5 bases, and 17 bases lay in between. The germline gives CDR1 SGHRS, CDR2 YFSETQ. This CDR3 spans 15 amino acids. The CDR3 DNA follows: TGCGCCAGCAGCTTCGATGCGGACGAAACGGACGAGCAGTACTTC. This encodes CASSFDADETDEQYF.

This clonotype was picked up many times. The rearrangement uses TRBV7-2 and TRBJ2-4, with D perhaps TRBD2 (5 bases). Between the trimmed V and J ends, which lost 7 bases and 0 bases, there was a span of 16 bases. The CDR3 consists of 16 residues. Germline CDR1 SGHTA, CDR2 FQGNSA. For the CDR3, the DNA is TGTGCCAGCACCTCCCCCGGACTGGGAGCCAAAAACATTCAGTACTTC. Its protein product is CASTSPGLGAKNIQYF. The full variable domain, with the rest looked up from reference TRBV7-2 and TRBJ2-4, is GAGVSQSPSNKVTEKGKDVELRCDPISGHTALYWYRQSLGQGLEFLIYFQGNSAPDKSGLPSDRFSAERTGGSVSTLTIQRTQQEDSAVYLCASTSPGLGAKNIQYFGAGTRLSVL.

In its sample, this clonotype was seen many times. The rearrangement joins TRBV7-3 to TRBJ2-3; 12 positions match TRBD2. From germline, CDR1 is SGHTA and CDR2 FQGTGA. This CDR3 has 17 amino acids. The J segment lost 1 base and the V segment lost 4 bases, leaving 6 bases of the junction unmatched. In nucleotides, the CDR3 is TGTGCCAGCAGCTCGCGACTAGCGGGGGACCGCACAGATACGCAGTATTTT. The encoded protein is CASSSRLAGDRTDTQYF.

In its sample, this clonotype was seen a few times. This sequence joins TRBV7-9 and TRBJ2-5; D ambiguous. Per germline, CDR1 SEHNR and CDR2 FQNEAQ (reference sequence). CDR3 length: 14 residues. Trimming removed 5 bases at V and 4 bases at J, with 14 bases between. The CDR3 protein is CASSPTATLETQYF. In DNA, the CDR3 is TGTGCCAGCAGCCCGACCGCTACTTTAGAGACCCAGTACTTC.

This rearrangement joins TRBV19 to TRBJ1-1; a weak D match, TRBD1 (5 bases). The V end lost 9 bases, the J end lost 1 base, and 9 bases lay between the germline ends. This CDR3 has 12 amino acids. Looked up from germline, CDR1 is LNHDA and CDR2 is SQIVND (reference sequence). The CDR3 DNA is TGTGCCAGCTCGGGGCCGAACACTGAAGCTTTCTTT. It codes for CASSGPNTEAFF.

This clonotype was seen a few times. The chain combines TRBV19 with TRBJ1-2; possibly TRBD1 for D (5 bases). CDR1 and CDR2 (germline): LNHDA, SQIVND (reference sequence). The length of the CDR3 is 13 residues. Deletions cut 3 bases from V and 7 bases from J, with 12 bases between. The CDR3 spells CASSMGHYPGYTF. The CDR3 coding sequence is TGTGCCAGTAGTATGGGGCACTATCCTGGCTACACCTTC.

This clonotype was observed a handful of times. The chain joins TRBV4-3 to TRBJ2-1; D ambiguous. The CDR3 runs 13 residues. V shed 0 bases and J shed 9 bases, with 9 bases lying between them. Germline CDR1 reads LGHNA; CDR2 reads YSLEER. CDR3 loop: CASSQDSESEQFF. CDR3 DNA sequence: TGCGCCAGCAGCCAAGATTCGGAAAGTGAGCAGTTCTTC.

This clonotype was seen at least ten times. The chain has TRBV6-1 and TRBJ2-5, with unresolved D. Germline V lookup: CDR1 MNHNS, CDR2 SASEGT. The ends were cut back, 2 bases at V and 5 bases at J, with 12 bases in the middle. CDR3 length: 14 amino acids. This chain's CDR3 is CASSEQAGAETQYF. The CDR3 nucleotides are TGTGCCAGCAGTGAACAGGCCGGAGCGGAGACCCAGTACTTC.

Many counts were recorded for this clonotype. This chain uses TRBV20-1 with TRBJ2-5; D may match TRBD1 or TRBD2 (5 bases each). V lost 6 bases, J lost 4 bases, and 18 bases lay in between. This CDR3 is 14 amino acids long. Germline V CDR1 and CDR2: DFQATT, SNEGSKA (reference sequence). The CDR3 reads CSAPRSGRGETQYF. The CDR3 DNA sequence: TGCAGTGCCCCACGATCGGGACGGGGAGAGACCCAGTACTTC.

The chain combines TRBV4-1 with TRBJ1-1, with unresolved D. This CDR3 has 15 amino acids. Germline V gene sequence: CDR1 MGHRA, CDR2 YSYEKL. V shed 1 base and J shed 3 bases, with 12 bases lying between them. The DNA for the CDR3 is TGCGCCAGCAGCCAAGCCGTTGATCGGGACACTGAAGCTTTCTTT. Its protein product is CASSQAVDRDTEAFF.

V is TRBV6-2 or TRBV6-3 and J is TRBJ1-1; 7 bases are a match to TRBD1. There are 14 residues in the CDR3. With V trimmed by 5 bases and J by 0 bases, 3 bases remained unmatched. CDR1 is MNHEY, CDR2 SVGEGT, per germline. The DNA for the CDR3 is TGTGCCAGCAGTCGGGACAGACTGAACACTGAAGCTTTCTTT. It yields the protein CASSRDRLNTEAFF.